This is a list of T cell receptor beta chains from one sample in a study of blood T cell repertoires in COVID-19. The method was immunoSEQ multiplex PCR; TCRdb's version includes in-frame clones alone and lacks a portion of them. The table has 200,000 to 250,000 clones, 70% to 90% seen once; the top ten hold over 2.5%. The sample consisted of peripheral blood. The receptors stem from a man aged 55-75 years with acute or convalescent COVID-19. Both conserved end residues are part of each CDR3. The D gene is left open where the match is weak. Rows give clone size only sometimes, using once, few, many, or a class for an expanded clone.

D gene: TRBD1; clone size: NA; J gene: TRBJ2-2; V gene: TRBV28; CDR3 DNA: TGTGCCAGCAGTTCCCACAGGGGTACGTCGAACACCGGGGAGCTGTTTTTT; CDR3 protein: CASSSHRGTSNTGELFF
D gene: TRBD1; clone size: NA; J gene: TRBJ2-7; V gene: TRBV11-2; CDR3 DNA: TGTGCCAGCAGTACTCGCCAGGGGGCTTTCTACGAGCAGTACTTC; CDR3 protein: CASSTRQGAFYEQYF
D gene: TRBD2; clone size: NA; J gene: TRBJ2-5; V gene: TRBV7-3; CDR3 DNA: TGTGCCAGCAGCTTAACGGCCCCCAACGGGGGGGGCCTAAAGCAAGAGACCCAGTACTTC; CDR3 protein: CASSLTAPNGGGLKQETQYF
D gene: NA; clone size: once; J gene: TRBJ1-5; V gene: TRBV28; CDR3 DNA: TGTGCCAGCAGCCGGGCCGGGAACCTCAATCAGCCCCAGCATTTT; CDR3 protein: CASSRAGNLNQPQHF
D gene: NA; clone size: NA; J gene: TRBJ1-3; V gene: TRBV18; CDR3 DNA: TGTGCCAGCTCAGCAGTGATCTCTGGAAACACCATATATTTT; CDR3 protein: CASSAVISGNTIYF
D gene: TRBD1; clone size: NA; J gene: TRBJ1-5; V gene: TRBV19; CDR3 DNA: TGTGCCAGTAGTACCGACAGGGTTAGTCGGCCCCAGCATTTT; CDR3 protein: CASSTDRVSRPQHF
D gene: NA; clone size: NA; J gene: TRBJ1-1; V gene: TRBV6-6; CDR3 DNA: TGTGCCAGCAGTTACCCAACTCTAGGACAGTACACTGAAGCTTTCTTT; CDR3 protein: CASSYPTLGQYTEAFF
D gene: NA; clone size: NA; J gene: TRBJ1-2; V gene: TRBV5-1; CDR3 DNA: TGCGCCAGCAGCCGGACCGGGGTTGATGGCTACACCTTC; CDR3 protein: CASSRTGVDGYTF
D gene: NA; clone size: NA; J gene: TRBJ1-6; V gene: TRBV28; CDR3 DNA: TGTGCCAGCAGTACTAGGAATTCACCCCTCCACTTT; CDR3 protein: CASSTRNSPLHF
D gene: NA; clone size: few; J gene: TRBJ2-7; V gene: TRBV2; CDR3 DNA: TGTGCCAGCAGTGCGGGTCCGGGAGCCTCCTACGAGCAGTACTTC; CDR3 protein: CASSAGPGASYEQYF